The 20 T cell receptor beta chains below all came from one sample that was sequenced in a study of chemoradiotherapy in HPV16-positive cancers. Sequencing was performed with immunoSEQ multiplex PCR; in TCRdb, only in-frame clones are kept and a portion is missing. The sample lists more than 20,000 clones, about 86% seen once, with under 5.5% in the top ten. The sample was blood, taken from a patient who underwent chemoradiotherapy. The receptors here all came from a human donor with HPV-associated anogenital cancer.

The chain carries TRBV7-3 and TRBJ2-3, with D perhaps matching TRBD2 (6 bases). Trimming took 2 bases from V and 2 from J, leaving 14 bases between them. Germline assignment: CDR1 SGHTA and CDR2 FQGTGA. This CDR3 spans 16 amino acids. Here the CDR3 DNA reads TGTGCCAGCAGCTTAGACGGGAGACGGGACACAGATACGCAGTATTTT. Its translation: CASSLDGRRDTDTQYF.

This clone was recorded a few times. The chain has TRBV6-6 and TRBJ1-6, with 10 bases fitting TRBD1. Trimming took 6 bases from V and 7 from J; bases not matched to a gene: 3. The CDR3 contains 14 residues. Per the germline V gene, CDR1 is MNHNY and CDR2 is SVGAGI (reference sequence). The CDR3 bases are TGTGCCAGCAGACCGGGACAGGGGAATTCACCCCTCCACTTT. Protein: CASRPGQGNSPLHF.

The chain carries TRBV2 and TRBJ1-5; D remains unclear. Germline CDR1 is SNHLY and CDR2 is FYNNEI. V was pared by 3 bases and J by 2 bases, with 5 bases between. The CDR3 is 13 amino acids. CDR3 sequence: CASSEMGNQPQHF. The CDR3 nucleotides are TGTGCCAGCAGTGAGATGGGCAATCAGCCCCAGCATTTT.

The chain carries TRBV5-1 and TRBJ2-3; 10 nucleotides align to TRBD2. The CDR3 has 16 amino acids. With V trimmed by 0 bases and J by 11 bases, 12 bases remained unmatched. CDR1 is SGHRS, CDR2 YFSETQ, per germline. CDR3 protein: CASSLESGGAQGKQYF. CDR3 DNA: TGCGCCAGCAGCTTGGAGAGCGGGGGGGCCCAAGGGAAGCAGTATTTT. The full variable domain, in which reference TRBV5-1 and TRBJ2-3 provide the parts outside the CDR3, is KAGVTQTPRYLIKTRGQQVTLSCSPISGHRSVSWYQQTPGQGLQFLFEYFSETQRNKGNFPGRFSGRQFSNSRSEMNVSTLELGDSALYLCASSLESGGAQGKQYFGPGTRLTVL.

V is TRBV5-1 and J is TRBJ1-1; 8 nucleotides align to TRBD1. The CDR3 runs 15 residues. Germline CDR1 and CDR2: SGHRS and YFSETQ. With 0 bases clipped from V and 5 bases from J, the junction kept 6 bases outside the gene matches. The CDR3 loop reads CASSLEPGGETEAFF. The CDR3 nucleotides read TGCGCCAGCAGCTTGGAGCCAGGGGGCGAAACTGAAGCTTTCTTT.

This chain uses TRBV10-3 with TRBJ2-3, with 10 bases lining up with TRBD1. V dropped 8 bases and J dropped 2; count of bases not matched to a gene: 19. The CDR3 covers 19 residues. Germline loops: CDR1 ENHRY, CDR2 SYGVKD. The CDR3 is CAIGGGTGDGGNPTDTQYF. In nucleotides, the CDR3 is TGTGCCATCGGTGGAGGGACAGGGGACGGCGGGAACCCCACAGATACGCAGTATTTT.

CDR3 sequence: CASSDGRGLAGSTDTQYF. The CDR3 DNA reads as TGTGCCAGCAGTGATGGGCGAGGGCTAGCGGGGTCCACAGATACGCAGTATTTT. This chain links TRBV2 with TRBJ2-3, with 9 bases aligning to TRBD2. Per germline, CDR1 SNHLY and CDR2 FYNNEI. V lost 3 bases to trimming and J lost 2 bases; unmatched junction nucleotides: 12. The CDR3 sequence is 18 residues long.

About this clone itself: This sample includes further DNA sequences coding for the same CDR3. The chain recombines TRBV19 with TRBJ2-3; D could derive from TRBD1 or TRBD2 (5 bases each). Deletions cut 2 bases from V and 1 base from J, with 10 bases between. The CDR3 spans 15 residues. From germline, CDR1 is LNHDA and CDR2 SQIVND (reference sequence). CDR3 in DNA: TGTGCCAGTAGTATAAGACGGGGCGGCACAGATACGCAGTATTTT. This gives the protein CASSIRRGGTDTQYF.

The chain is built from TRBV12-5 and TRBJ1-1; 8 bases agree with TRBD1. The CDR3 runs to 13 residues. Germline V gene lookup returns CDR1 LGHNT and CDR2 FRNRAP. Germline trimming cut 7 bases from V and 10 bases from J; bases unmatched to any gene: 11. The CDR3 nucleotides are TGTGCTAGTGCCGCGTCAGGGGGCGAGGGAGCTTTCTTT. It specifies CASAASGGEGAFF.

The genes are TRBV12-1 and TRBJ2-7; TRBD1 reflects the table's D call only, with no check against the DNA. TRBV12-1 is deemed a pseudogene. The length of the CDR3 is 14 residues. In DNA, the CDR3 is TGTGCCAGCAGCTCCGGGACAGGCGCTCGGGAGCAGTACTTC. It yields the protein CASSSGTGAREQYF.

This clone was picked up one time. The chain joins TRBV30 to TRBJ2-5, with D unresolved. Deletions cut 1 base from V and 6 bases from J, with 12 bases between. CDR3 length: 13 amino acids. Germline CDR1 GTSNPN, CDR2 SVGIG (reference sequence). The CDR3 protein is CAWSDGNTKTQYF. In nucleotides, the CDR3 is TGTGCCTGGAGTGACGGAAACACGAAGACCCAGTACTTC.

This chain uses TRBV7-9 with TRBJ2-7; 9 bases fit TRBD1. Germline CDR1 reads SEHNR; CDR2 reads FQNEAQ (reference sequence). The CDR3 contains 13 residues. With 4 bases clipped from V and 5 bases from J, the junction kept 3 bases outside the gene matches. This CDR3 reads CASSSGQGHEQYF. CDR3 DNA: TGTGCCAGCAGCTCGGGACAGGGCCACGAGCAGTACTTC. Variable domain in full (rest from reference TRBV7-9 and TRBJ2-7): DTGVSQNPRHKITKRGQNVTFRCDPISEHNRLYWYRQTLGQGPEFLTYFQNEAQLEKSRLLSDRFSAERPKGSFSTLEIQRTEQGDSAMYLCASSSGQGHEQYFGPGTRLTVT.

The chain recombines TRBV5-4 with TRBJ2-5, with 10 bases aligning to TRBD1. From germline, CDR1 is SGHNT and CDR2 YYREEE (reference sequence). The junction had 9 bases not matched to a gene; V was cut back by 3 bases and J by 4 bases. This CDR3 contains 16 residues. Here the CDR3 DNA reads TGTGCCAGCAGCTCGGGACAGGGGAAGGTGGGAGAGACCCAGTACTTC. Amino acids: CASSSGQGKVGETQYF. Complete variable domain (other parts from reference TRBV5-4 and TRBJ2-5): ETGVTQSPTHLIKTRGQQVTLRCSSQSGHNTVSWYQQALGQGPQFIFQYYREEENGRGNFPPRFSGLQFPNYSSELNVNALELDDSALYLCASSSGQGKVGETQYFGPGTRLLVL.

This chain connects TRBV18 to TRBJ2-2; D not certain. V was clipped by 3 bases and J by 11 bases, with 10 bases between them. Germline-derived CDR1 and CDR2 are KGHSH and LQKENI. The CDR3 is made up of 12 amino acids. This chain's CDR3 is CASSPSREELFF. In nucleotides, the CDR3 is TGTGCCAGCTCACCTTCCCGCGAAGAGCTGTTTTTT.

This CDR3 reads CASSLRRVDTQYF. The CDR3 DNA is TGTGCCAGCAGCCTTAGGCGAGTAGATACGCAGTATTTT. The V call is TRBV7-6, the J call TRBJ2-3; D gene ambiguous. The CDR3 is 13 amino acids. V was shortened by 5 bases and J by 5 bases, with 11 bases between the two germline ends. The germline CDR1 and CDR2 sequences are SGHVS and FNYEAQ.

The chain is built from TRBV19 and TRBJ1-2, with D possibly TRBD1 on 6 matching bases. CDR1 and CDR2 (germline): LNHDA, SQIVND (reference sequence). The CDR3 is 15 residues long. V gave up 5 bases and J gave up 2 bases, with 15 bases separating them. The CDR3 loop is CASSLGTSQNYGYTF. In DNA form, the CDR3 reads TGTGCCAGTAGTCTCGGGACATCCCAGAACTATGGCTACACCTTC.

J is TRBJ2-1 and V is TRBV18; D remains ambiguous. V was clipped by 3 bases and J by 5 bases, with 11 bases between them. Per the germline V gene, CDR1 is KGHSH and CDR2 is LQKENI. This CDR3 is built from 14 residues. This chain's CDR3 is CASSPQRVNNEQFF. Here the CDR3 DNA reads TGTGCCAGCTCACCGCAAAGGGTTAACAATGAGCAGTTCTTC.

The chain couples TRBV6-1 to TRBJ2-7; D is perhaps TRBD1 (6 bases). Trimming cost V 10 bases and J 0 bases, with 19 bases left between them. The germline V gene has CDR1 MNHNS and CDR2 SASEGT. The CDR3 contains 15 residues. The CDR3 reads CAIRDTARSSYEQYF. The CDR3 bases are TGTGCCATCCGGGACACCGCGAGGAGCTCCTACGAGCAGTACTTC.

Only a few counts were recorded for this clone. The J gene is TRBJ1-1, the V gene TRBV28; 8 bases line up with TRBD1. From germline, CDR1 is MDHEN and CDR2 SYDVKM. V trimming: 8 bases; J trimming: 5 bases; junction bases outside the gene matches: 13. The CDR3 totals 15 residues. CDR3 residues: CASGQYRGRFTEAFF. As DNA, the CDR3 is TGTGCCAGCGGTCAATACAGGGGGAGGTTTACTGAAGCTTTCTTT.

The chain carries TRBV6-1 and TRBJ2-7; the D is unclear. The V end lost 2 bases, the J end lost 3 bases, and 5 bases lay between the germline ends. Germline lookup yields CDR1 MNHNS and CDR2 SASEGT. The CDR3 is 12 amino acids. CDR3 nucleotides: TGTGCCAGCAGTGAAACCGACTACGAGCAGTACTTC. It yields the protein CASSETDYEQYF.